Listed below are T cell receptor beta chains from one sample, sequenced in a study of radiotherapy plus CTLA-4 blockade in lung cancer. Assay used: immunoSEQ multiplex PCR; TCRdb lists only in-frame clones, some missing. This sample carries over 100,000 clones, about four fifths of them seen once, and the ten largest clones take roughly 3.3%. This specimen was peripheral blood, taken from a patient treated with radiotherapy plus ipilimumab. These receptors were collected from a human donor with non-small cell lung cancer that progressed on radiotherapy plus ipilimumab. Some clones in this sample may be carry-over from other donors' samples. The CDR3 runs from the conserved cysteine through the conserved F or W. The D gene is left open where the match is weak. Not every row has a clone size; where given, it reads once, few, many or a size class.

clone size: once
J gene: TRBJ2-7
D gene: NA
V gene: TRBV9
CDR3 protein: CASSSHGEQYF
CDR3 DNA: TGTGCCAGCAGCTCCCACGGCGAGCAGTACTTC

clone size: NA
J gene: TRBJ2-1
D gene: TRBD2
V gene: TRBV2
CDR3 protein: CASSDGGGYIRNEQFF
CDR3 DNA: TGTGCCAGCAGTGATGGCGGGGGGTACATACGAAATGAGCAGTTCTTC

clone size: NA
J gene: TRBJ1-2
D gene: NA
V gene: TRBV14
CDR3 protein: CASSEWGRADYGYTF
CDR3 DNA: TGTGCCAGCAGCGAGTGGGGCAGGGCGGACTATGGCTACACCTTC

clone size: NA
J gene: TRBJ1-1
D gene: NA
V gene: TRBV11-1
CDR3 protein: CASTSGVGSWAMNTEAFF
CDR3 DNA: TGTGCCAGCACCTCCGGGGTAGGTTCCTGGGCTATGAACACTGAAGCTTTCTTT

clone size: NA
J gene: TRBJ2-7
D gene: TRBD1
V gene: TRBV5-1
CDR3 protein: CASSPLGRQGYSYEQYF
CDR3 DNA: TGCGCCAGCAGCCCATTGGGACGACAGGGGTACTCCTACGAGCAGTACTTC

clone size: NA
J gene: TRBJ2-7
D gene: TRBD1
V gene: TRBV7-9
CDR3 protein: CASSRPGTVYEQYF
CDR3 DNA: TGTGCCAGCAGCCGACCAGGGACAGTCTACGAGCAGTACTTC

clone size: NA
J gene: TRBJ2-3
D gene: NA
V gene: TRBV11-3
CDR3 protein: CASSLDYGPIDTQYF
CDR3 DNA: TGTGCCAGCAGCTTAGATTATGGACCGATAGATACGCAGTATTTT

clone size: NA
J gene: TRBJ1-2
D gene: NA
V gene: TRBV4-2
CDR3 protein: CASSQGTFNYGYTF
CDR3 DNA: TGTGCCAGCAGCCAAGGGACCTTTAACTATGGCTACACCTTC

clone size: few
J gene: TRBJ1-3
D gene: NA
V gene: TRBV28
CDR3 protein: CASSLGFEGNTIYF
CDR3 DNA: TGTGCCAGCAGTCTGGGGTTCGAAGGAAACACCATATATTTT

clone size: NA
J gene: TRBJ1-2
D gene: NA
V gene: TRBV7-3
CDR3 protein: CASSPAGYYGYTF
CDR3 DNA: TGTGCCAGCAGCCCCGCGGGGTACTATGGCTACACCTTC

clone size: once
J gene: TRBJ1-2
D gene: TRBD1
V gene: TRBV30
CDR3 protein: CAWTGGFYGYTF
CDR3 DNA: TGTGCCTGGACAGGGGGCTTCTATGGCTACACCTTC

clone size: NA
J gene: TRBJ1-5
D gene: NA
V gene: TRBV6-6
CDR3 protein: CASSYASDNQPQHF
CDR3 DNA: TGTGCCAGCAGTTACGCCAGTGACAATCAGCCCCAGCATTTT

clone size: NA
J gene: TRBJ1-4
D gene: NA
V gene: TRBV4-3
CDR3 protein: CASSQVIGDILNEKLFF
CDR3 DNA: TGCGCCAGCAGCCAGGTTATCGGAGACATCCTGAATGAAAAACTGTTTTTT

clone size: NA
J gene: TRBJ2-6
D gene: TRBD1
V gene: TRBV7-3
CDR3 protein: CASSTTGYSGANVLTF
CDR3 DNA: TGTGCCAGCAGCACGACAGGGTACTCTGGGGCCAACGTCCTGACTTTC

clone size: NA
J gene: TRBJ1-5
D gene: NA
V gene: TRBV5-6
CDR3 protein: CASSPGSNQPQHF
CDR3 DNA: TGTGCCAGCAGCCCGGGGAGCAATCAGCCCCAGCATTTT

clone size: NA
J gene: TRBJ2-1
D gene: TRBD2
V gene: TRBV6-6
CDR3 protein: CASRTLAPSSYNEQFF
CDR3 DNA: TGTGCCAGCAGAACACTAGCGCCGAGCTCCTACAATGAGCAGTTCTTC

clone size: few
J gene: TRBJ2-3
D gene: NA
V gene: TRBV19
CDR3 protein: CASSIRSGADTQYF
CDR3 DNA: TGTGCCAGTAGTATTAGATCAGGGGCGGATACGCAGTATTTT

clone size: NA
J gene: TRBJ2-7
D gene: NA
V gene: TRBV14
CDR3 protein: CASSQGFQGPVFDEQYF
CDR3 DNA: TGTGCCAGCAGCCAAGGCTTCCAGGGGCCAGTTTTTGACGAGCAGTACTTC

clone size: NA
J gene: TRBJ1-2
D gene: TRBD1
V gene: TRBV27
CDR3 protein: CASSLFQGQKSYTF
CDR3 DNA: TGTGCCAGCAGTTTATTTCAGGGACAGAAGAGCTACACCTTC

clone size: NA
J gene: TRBJ1-2
D gene: NA
V gene: TRBV28
CDR3 protein: CASSSNYGYTF
CDR3 DNA: TGTGCCAGCAGTTCTAACTATGGCTACACCTTC

clone size: few
J gene: TRBJ1-2
D gene: NA
V gene: TRBV7-8
CDR3 protein: CASSFSGEGNYGYTF
CDR3 DNA: TGTGCCAGCAGCTTCTCAGGGGAGGGAAACTATGGCTACACCTTC

clone size: NA
J gene: TRBJ2-1
D gene: TRBD1
V gene: TRBV19
CDR3 protein: CASSLLGQGATEQFF
CDR3 DNA: TGTGCCAGTAGTCTTCTAGGACAGGGGGCAACTGAGCAGTTCTTC

clone size: NA
J gene: TRBJ2-1
D gene: NA
V gene: TRBV7-2
CDR3 protein: CASSLVWGEYNEQFF
CDR3 DNA: TGTGCCAGCAGCTTAGTGTGGGGAGAATACAATGAGCAGTTCTTC

clone size: NA
J gene: TRBJ1-6
D gene: NA
V gene: TRBV14
CDR3 protein: CASSQDRRVNSPLHF
CDR3 DNA: TGTGCCAGCAGCCAAGATCGTCGGGTTAATTCACCCCTCCACTTT

clone size: NA
J gene: TRBJ2-5
D gene: TRBD1
V gene: TRBV5-1
CDR3 protein: CASSLIQGVKETQYF
CDR3 DNA: TGCGCCAGCAGCTTAATACAGGGGGTGAAAGAGACCCAGTACTTC

clone size: NA
J gene: TRBJ1-3
D gene: TRBD1
V gene: TRBV13
CDR3 protein: CASTRQGSGNTIYF
CDR3 DNA: TGTGCCAGCACCCGACAGGGCTCTGGAAACACCATATATTTT

clone size: NA
J gene: TRBJ2-3
D gene: NA
V gene: TRBV6-5
CDR3 protein: CASSYLAGEADTQYF
CDR3 DNA: TGTGCCAGCAGTTACTTGGCAGGGGAGGCAGATACGCAGTATTTT

clone size: NA
J gene: TRBJ2-3
D gene: TRBD2
V gene: TRBV14
CDR3 protein: CASSQEPGLASTDTQYF
CDR3 DNA: TGTGCCAGCAGCCAAGAACCGGGACTAGCAAGCACAGATACGCAGTATTTT

clone size: NA
J gene: TRBJ2-3
D gene: NA
V gene: TRBV7-3
CDR3 protein: CASSLGPISSTDTQYF
CDR3 DNA: TGTGCCAGCAGCTTAGGGCCAATATCTTCCACAGATACGCAGTATTTT

clone size: few
J gene: TRBJ2-5
D gene: TRBD2
V gene: TRBV5-1
CDR3 protein: CASSPGSGGQETQYF
CDR3 DNA: TGCGCCAGCAGCCCTGGTAGCGGGGGGCAAGAGACCCAGTACTTC

clone size: NA
J gene: TRBJ1-5
D gene: NA
V gene: TRBV11-2
CDR3 protein: CASSLGRNQPQHF
CDR3 DNA: TGTGCCAGCAGCTTAGGCCGAAATCAGCCCCAGCATTTT

clone size: few
J gene: TRBJ2-1
D gene: TRBD2
V gene: TRBV2
CDR3 protein: CASVGLGGNEQFF
CDR3 DNA: TGTGCCAGCGTCGGACTAGGAGGGAATGAGCAGTTCTTC

clone size: NA
J gene: TRBJ1-3
D gene: TRBD1
V gene: TRBV19
CDR3 protein: CASRDLDRVGNTIYF
CDR3 DNA: TGTGCCAGCCGCGACCTCGACAGGGTAGGAAACACCATATATTTT

clone size: NA
J gene: TRBJ2-5
D gene: NA
V gene: TRBV10-1
CDR3 protein: CATLPLYKGRTQYF
CDR3 DNA: TGCGCCACTCTCCCCCTCTACAAAGGACGGACCCAGTACTTC

clone size: NA
J gene: TRBJ2-1
D gene: NA
V gene: TRBV12-5
CDR3 protein: CASGSDGIYNEQFF
CDR3 DNA: TGTGCTAGTGGTTCGGACGGCATCTACAATGAGCAGTTCTTC

clone size: few
J gene: TRBJ1-2
D gene: NA
V gene: TRBV7-2
CDR3 protein: CASSSNTGGYGYTF
CDR3 DNA: TGTGCCAGCAGCTCGAACACCGGAGGATATGGCTACACCTTC

clone size: few
J gene: TRBJ2-7
D gene: TRBD2
V gene: TRBV7-9
CDR3 protein: CASSFFSGISQDEQYF
CDR3 DNA: TGTGCCAGCAGCTTCTTTAGCGGGATCTCCCAGGACGAGCAGTACTTC

clone size: NA
J gene: TRBJ2-3
D gene: NA
V gene: TRBV21-1
CDR3 protein: CASSNRSTDTQYF
CDR3 DNA: TGTGCCAGCAGCAATAGAAGCACAGATACGCAGTATTTT

clone size: NA
J gene: TRBJ2-7
D gene: NA
V gene: TRBV6-5
CDR3 protein: CASTPGTHDYGEQYF
CDR3 DNA: TGTGCCAGCACTCCTGGGACTCACGACTACGGGGAGCAGTACTTC

clone size: few
J gene: TRBJ1-5
D gene: NA
V gene: TRBV5-8
CDR3 protein: CASSFQGRGNQPQHF
CDR3 DNA: TGTGCCAGCAGCTTTCAAGGCAGGGGCAATCAGCCCCAGCATTTT

clone size: NA
J gene: TRBJ2-5
D gene: NA
V gene: TRBV2
CDR3 protein: CASSAHRPETQYF
CDR3 DNA: TGTGCCAGCAGTGCTCACAGGCCGGAGACCCAGTACTTC

clone size: once
J gene: TRBJ1-5
D gene: NA
V gene: TRBV7-9
CDR3 protein: CASSLEPPRGPQHF
CDR3 DNA: TGTGCCAGCAGCTTAGAGCCCCCCCGGGGTCCCCAGCATTTT

clone size: NA
J gene: TRBJ1-5
D gene: NA
V gene: TRBV30
CDR3 protein: CAWSPNSNQPQHF
CDR3 DNA: TGTGCCTGGAGTCCGAATAGCAATCAGCCCCAGCATTTT

clone size: NA
J gene: TRBJ1-4
D gene: NA
V gene: TRBV18
CDR3 protein: CASSPRWGNEKLFF
CDR3 DNA: TGTGCCAGCTCACCCCGGTGGGGTAATGAAAAACTGTTTTTT

clone size: NA
J gene: TRBJ2-1
D gene: TRBD2
V gene: TRBV5-1
CDR3 protein: CASSLSTSGVEQFF
CDR3 DNA: TGCGCCAGCAGCTTGAGTACTAGCGGGGTTGAGCAGTTCTTC